Sequencing of this T cell receptor (beta chain) was carried out in a study of identical twins. Findings and caveats of the study: Twin pairs had excess sharing that was weaker in beta out-of-frame sequences. Cord blood beta clonotypes present at high abundance carried fewer insertions; no such pattern appeared in memory repertoires. Compared with models, monozygotic twins showed more out-of-frame TCR alpha sharing.

TCRdb itself ran the 5' RACE reads through MiXCR, one entry per CDR3 protein. The sample records fewer than 800,000 distinct CDR3 sequences, under 8.5% being singletons. This clonotype has only a few counts. Its cognate antigen is unknown. V lost 0 bases, J lost 7 bases, and 13 bases lay in between. Germline-derived CDR1 and CDR2 are DFQATT and SNEGSKA (reference sequence). The CDR3 length is 13 residues. These data also featured in a second study, about yellow fever vaccine responses in identical twins. This second study says: Twin vaccine T cell responses reportedly seemed partly convergent, partly personalized.

The sequencing sample was made of PBMCs. V is TRBV20-1 and J is TRBJ2-7; TRBD2 might be the D (6 bases). The clonotype was recovered from a woman aged 18-29 years in good health. In DNA, the CDR3 is TGCAGTGCTAGAGATTCCCTGGGGAGGGAGCAGTACTTC. Translated, it gives CSARDSLGREQYF.